A selection of T cell receptor beta chains follows, all from one sample in a study of T-cell reconstitution after alpha-beta-depleted transplantation in children. MiXCR, run by TCRdb on the PCR reads, gives a single entry per CDR3 protein. The table includes about 97,000 distinct CDR3 sequences, 6% to 9% detected once. Sequenced here: PBMCs, sampled before TCRalphabeta/CD19-depleted stem cell transplant. All receptors come from a boy between 2 and 10 years old with acute lymphoblastic leukemia, due to receive a stem cell transplant. Each CDR3 is given with its conserved first and last residue. The D gene is left open where the match is weak. Clone size is given for some rows only: seen once, a few or many times, or a class if the clone is expanded.

d_call	clone_size	cdr3_length	v_call	j_call	cdr3_aa	cdr3_nt
-	few	17	TRBV3-1	TRBJ2-3	CASSQVGGGPVTDTQYF	TGTGCCAGCAGCCAAGTAGGCGGGGGCCCGGTCACAGATACGCAGTATTTT
TRBD2	-	17	TRBV12-3/TRBV12-4	TRBJ2-1	CASSLRGGTSRYNEQFF	TGTGCCAGCAGTTTACGCGGAGGGACTAGCAGGTACAATGAGCAGTTCTTC
TRBD2	many	15	TRBV20-1	TRBJ2-1	CSAPLLAGGPNEQFF	TGCAGTGCCCCATTACTAGCGGGGGGCCCCAATGAGCAGTTCTTC
TRBD1	many	15	TRBV5-1	TRBJ1-5	CASSPGTGGSQPQHF	TGCGCCAGCAGCCCTGGGACAGGGGGCAGTCAGCCCCAGCATTTT
-	many	14	TRBV3-1	TRBJ2-5	CASSHGDVRETQYF	TGTGCCAGCAGCCATGGTGATGTCAGAGAGACCCAGTACTTC
-	-	13	TRBV5-1	TRBJ2-3	CASSFTATDTQYF	TGCGCCAGCAGCTTTACAGCGACAGATACGCAGTATTTT
TRBD2	many	15	TRBV3-1	TRBJ2-3	CASSEGLASTDTQYF	TGTGCCAGCAGCGAAGGACTAGCGTCAACAGATACGCAGTATTTT
TRBD1	many	16	TRBV3-1	TRBJ2-1	CASSRTGQGAYNEQFF	TGTGCCAGCAGCCGCACGGGACAGGGGGCTTACAATGAGCAGTTCTTC
-	many	12	TRBV3-1	TRBJ1-1	CASSHMNTEAFF	TGTGCCAGCAGCCACATGAACACTGAAGCTTTCTTT
-	many	16	TRBV4-3	TRBJ2-1	CASSQEATSSYNEQFF	TGCGCCAGCAGCCAGGAAGCGACTAGCTCCTACAATGAGCAGTTCTTC
-	many	15	TRBV5-1	TRBJ1-6	CASSVDSYDNSPLHF	TGCGCCAGCAGCGTGGACAGCTATGACAATTCACCCCTCCACTTT
-	-	11	TRBV24-1	TRBJ2-3	CATSATDTQYF	TGTGCCACCAGCGCGACAGATACGCAGTATTTT
TRBD1	many	14	TRBV5-1	TRBJ2-5	CASSPGQGSETQYF	TGCGCCAGCAGCCCGGGACAGGGGTCAGAGACCCAGTACTTC
TRBD1	many	15	TRBV12-3/TRBV12-4	TRBJ2-7	CASSLAGTGTYEQYF	TGTGCCAGCAGTTTAGCCGGGACAGGGACCTACGAGCAGTACTTC
-	-	16	TRBV7-2	TRBJ2-7	CASSLGRARGRHEQYF	TGTGCCAGCAGCTTAGGTCGGGCCAGGGGGAGGCACGAGCAGTACTTC
-	-	14	TRBV14	TRBJ1-3	CASSQAWVGNTIYF	TGTGCCAGCAGCCAAGCCTGGGTTGGAAACACCATATATTTT
TRBD1	-	15	TRBV9	TRBJ2-7	CASSPMGQGSYEQYF	TGTGCCAGCAGCCCGATGGGACAGGGATCCTACGAGCAGTACTTC
-	-	16	TRBV9	TRBJ1-3	CASSVALGQLGNTIYF	TGTGCCAGCAGCGTAGCGTTAGGACAGCTTGGAAACACCATATATTTT
TRBD2	many	15	TRBV7-2	TRBJ2-5	CASTTSWGGMKTQYF	TGTGCCAGCACCACGAGCTGGGGGGGAATGAAGACCCAGTACTTC
-	-	15	TRBV4-2	TRBJ2-1	CASSPLASVYNEQFF	TGTGCCAGCAGCCCTCTTGCGTCCGTCTACAATGAGCAGTTCTTC
-	-	15	TRBV7-6	TRBJ2-1	CASSTRQGGYNEQFF	TGTGCCAGCAGCACCAGACAGGGAGGCTACAATGAGCAGTTCTTC
-	many	17	TRBV9	TRBJ2-3	CASSPHWGGTSTDTQYF	TGTGCCAGCAGCCCTCATTGGGGGGGCACCAGCACAGATACGCAGTATTTT